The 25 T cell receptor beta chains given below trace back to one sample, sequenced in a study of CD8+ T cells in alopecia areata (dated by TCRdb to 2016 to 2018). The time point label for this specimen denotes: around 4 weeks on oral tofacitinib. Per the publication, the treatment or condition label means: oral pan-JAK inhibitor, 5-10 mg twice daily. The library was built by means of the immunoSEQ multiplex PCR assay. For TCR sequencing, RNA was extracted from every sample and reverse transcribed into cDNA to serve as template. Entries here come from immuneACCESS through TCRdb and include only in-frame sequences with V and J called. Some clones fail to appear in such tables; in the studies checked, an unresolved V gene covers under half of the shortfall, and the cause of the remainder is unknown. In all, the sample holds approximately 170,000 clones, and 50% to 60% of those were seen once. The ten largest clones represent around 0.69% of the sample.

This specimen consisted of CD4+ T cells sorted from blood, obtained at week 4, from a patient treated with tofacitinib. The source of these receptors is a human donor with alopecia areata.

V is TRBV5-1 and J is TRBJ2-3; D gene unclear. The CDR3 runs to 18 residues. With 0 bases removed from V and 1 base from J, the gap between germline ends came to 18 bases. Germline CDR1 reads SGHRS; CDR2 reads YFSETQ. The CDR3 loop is CASSLALRAGVRTDTQYF. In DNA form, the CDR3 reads TGCGCCAGCAGCTTGGCCCTAAGAGCAGGTGTTCGCACAGATACGCAGTATTTT.

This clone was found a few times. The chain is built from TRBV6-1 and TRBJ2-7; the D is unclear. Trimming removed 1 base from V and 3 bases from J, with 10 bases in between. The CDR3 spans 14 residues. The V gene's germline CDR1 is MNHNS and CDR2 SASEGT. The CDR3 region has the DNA TGTGCCAGCAGTGAAGGAGGACCGCTCTACGAGCAGTACTTC. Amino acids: CASSEGGPLYEQYF.

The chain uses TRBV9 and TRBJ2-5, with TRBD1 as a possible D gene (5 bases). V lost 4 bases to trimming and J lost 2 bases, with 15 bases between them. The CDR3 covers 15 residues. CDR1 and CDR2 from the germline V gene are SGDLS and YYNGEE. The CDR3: CASSPPGARQETQYF. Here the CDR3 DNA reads TGTGCCAGCAGCCCACCTGGGGCCCGACAAGAGACCCAGTACTTC.

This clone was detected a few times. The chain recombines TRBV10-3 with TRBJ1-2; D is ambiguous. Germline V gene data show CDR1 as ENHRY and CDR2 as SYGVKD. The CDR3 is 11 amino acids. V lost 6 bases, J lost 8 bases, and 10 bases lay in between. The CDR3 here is CAISDLRGYTF. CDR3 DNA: TGTGCCATCAGCGACTTAAGGGGCTACACCTTC.

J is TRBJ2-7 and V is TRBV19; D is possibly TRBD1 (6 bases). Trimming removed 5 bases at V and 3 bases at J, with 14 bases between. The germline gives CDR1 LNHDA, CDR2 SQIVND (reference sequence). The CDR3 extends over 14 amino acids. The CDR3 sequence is CASSPRDIYYEQYF. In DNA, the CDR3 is TGTGCCAGTAGTCCACGGGACATTTACTACGAGCAGTACTTC.

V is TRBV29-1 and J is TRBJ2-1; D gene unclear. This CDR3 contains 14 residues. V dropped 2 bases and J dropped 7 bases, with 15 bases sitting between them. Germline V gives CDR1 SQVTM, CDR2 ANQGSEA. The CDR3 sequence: CSVEKGLASNEQFF. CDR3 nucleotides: TGCAGCGTTGAAAAGGGTTTAGCTTCGAATGAGCAGTTCTTC.

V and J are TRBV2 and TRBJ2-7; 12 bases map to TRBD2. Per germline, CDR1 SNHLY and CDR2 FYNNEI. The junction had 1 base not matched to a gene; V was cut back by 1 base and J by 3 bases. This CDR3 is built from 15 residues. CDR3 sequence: CASSEGTSGVYEQYF. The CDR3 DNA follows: TGTGCCAGCAGTGAAGGGACTAGCGGGGTCTACGAGCAGTACTTC.

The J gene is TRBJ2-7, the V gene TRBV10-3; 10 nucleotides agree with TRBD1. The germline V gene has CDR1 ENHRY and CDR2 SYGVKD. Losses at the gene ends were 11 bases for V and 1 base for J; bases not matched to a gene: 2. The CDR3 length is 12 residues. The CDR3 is CASGQGSYEQYF. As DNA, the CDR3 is TGTGCCTCGGGACAGGGGTCCTACGAGCAGTACTTC.

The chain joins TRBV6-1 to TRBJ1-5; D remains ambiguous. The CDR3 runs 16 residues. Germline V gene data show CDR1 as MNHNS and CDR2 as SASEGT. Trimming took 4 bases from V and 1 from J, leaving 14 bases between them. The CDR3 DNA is TGTGCCAGCAGTGCCCCCCGACAAACCAGCAATCAGCCCCAGCATTTT. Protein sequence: CASSAPRQTSNQPQHF.

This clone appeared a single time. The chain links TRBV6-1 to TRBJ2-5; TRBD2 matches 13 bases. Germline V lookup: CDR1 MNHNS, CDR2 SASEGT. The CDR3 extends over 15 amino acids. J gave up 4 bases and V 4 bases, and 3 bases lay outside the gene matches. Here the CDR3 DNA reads TGTGCCAGCAGTGGACTAGCGGGAGGAGGAGAGACCCAGTACTTC. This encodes CASSGLAGGGETQYF.

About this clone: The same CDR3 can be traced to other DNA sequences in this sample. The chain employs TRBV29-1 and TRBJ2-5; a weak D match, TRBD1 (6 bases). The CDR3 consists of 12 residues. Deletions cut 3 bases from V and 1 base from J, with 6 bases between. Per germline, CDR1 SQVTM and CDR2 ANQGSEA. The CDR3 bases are TGCAGCGTTGAGACAGGCCAAGAGACCCAGTACTTC. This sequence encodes CSVETGQETQYF.

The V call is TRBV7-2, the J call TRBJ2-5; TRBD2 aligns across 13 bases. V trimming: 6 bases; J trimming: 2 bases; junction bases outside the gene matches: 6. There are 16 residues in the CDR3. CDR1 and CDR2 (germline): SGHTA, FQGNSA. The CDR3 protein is CASRRPGLAGQETQYF. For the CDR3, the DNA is TGTGCCAGCAGGCGCCCGGGACTAGCGGGGCAAGAGACCCAGTACTTC.

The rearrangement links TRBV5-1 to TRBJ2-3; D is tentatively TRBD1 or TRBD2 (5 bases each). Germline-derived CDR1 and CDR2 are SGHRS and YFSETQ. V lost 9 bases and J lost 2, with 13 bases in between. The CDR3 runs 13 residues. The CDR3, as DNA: TGCGCCACCGGGGCGATACCCACAGATACGCAGTATTTT. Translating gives CATGAIPTDTQYF. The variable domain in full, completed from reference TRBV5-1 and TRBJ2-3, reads KAGVTQTPRYLIKTRGQQVTLSCSPISGHRSVSWYQQTPGQGLQFLFEYFSETQRNKGNFPGRFSGRQFSNSRSEMNVSTLELGDSALYLCATGAIPTDTQYFGPGTRLTVL.

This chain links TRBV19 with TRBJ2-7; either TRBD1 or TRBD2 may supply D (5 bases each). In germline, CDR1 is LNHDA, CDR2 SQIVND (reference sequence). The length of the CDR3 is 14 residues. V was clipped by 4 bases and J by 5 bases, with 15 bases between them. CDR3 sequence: CASSKRVRGDEQYF. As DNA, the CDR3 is TGTGCCAGTAGTAAGAGGGTCCGGGGCGACGAGCAGTACTTC. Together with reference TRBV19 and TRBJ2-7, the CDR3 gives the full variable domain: DGGITQSPKYLFRKEGQNVTLSCEQNLNHDAMYWYRQDPGQGLRLIYYSQIVNDFQKGDIAEGYSVSREKKESFPLTVTSAQKNPTAFYLCASSKRVRGDEQYFGPGTRLTVT.

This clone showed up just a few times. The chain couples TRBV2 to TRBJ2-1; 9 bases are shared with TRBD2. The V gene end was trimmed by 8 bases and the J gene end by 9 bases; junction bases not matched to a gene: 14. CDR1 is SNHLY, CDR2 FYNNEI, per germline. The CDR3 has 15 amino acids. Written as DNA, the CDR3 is TGTGCCAGCGGGGGCGGCGGCGGGAGGGCCACTGAGCAGTTCTTC. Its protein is CASGGGGGRATEQFF.

CDR3 residues: CASSSHTSGRGETQYF. DNA for the CDR3: TGTGCCAGCAGCTCGCACACTAGCGGGAGGGGAGAGACCCAGTACTTC. The chain has TRBV7-2 and TRBJ2-5; 13 bases fit TRBD2. This CDR3 spans 16 amino acids. The J segment lost 4 bases and the V segment lost 4 bases, leaving 6 bases of the junction unmatched. The V gene's germline CDR1 is SGHTA and CDR2 FQGNSA.

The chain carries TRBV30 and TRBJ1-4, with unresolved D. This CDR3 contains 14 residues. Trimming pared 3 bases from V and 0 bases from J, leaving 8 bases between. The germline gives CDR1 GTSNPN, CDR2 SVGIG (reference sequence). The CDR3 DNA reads TGTGCCTGGAGGCGACACTCAACTAATGAAAAACTGTTTTTT. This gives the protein CAWRRHSTNEKLFF. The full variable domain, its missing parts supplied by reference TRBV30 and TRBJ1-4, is SQTIHQWPATLVQPVGSPLSLECTVEGTSNPNLYWYRQAAGRGLQLLFYSVGIGQISSEVPQNLSASRPQDRQFILSSKKLLLSDSGFYLCAWRRHSTNEKLFFGSGTQLSVL.

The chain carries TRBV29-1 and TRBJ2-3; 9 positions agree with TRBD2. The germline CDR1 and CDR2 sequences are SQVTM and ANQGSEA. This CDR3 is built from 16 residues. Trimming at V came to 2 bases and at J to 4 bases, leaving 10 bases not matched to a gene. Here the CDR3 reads CSVEIAGGPVADTQYF. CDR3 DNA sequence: TGCAGCGTTGAAATCGCGGGAGGGCCGGTAGCAGATACGCAGTATTTT.

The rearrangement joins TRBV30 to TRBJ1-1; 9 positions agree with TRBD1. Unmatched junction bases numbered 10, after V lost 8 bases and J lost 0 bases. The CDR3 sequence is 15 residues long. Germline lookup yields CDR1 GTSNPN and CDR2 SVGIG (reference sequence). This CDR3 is CARILNRGLNTEAFF. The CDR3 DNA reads TGTGCCCGAATACTGAACAGGGGGCTGAACACTGAAGCTTTCTTT.

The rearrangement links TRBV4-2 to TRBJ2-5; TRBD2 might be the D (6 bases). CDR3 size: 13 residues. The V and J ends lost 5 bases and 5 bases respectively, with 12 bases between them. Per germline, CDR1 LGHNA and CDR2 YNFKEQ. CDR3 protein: CASSLGGGETQYF. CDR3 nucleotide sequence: TGTGCCAGCAGCTTGGGAGGTGGTGAGACCCAGTACTTC.

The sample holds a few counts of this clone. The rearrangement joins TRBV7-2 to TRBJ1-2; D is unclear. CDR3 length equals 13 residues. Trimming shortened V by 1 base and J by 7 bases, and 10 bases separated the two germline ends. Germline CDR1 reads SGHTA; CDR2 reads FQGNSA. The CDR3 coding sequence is TGTGCCAGCAGCTTAGGAGGGTATAGTGGCTACACCTTC. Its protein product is CASSLGGYSGYTF.

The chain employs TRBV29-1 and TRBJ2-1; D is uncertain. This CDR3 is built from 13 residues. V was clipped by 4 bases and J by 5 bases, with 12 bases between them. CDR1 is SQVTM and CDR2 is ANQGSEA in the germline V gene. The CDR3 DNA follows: TGCAGCGTTGGAATGAGGAGAAACAATGAGCAGTTCTTC. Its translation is CSVGMRRNNEQFF.

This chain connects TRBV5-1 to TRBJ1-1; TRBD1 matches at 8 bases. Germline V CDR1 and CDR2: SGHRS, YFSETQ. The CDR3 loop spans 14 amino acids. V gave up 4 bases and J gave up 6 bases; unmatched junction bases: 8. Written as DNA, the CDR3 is TGCGCCAGCAGCGAATGGACAGGGTCCTCTGAAGCTTTCTTT. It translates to CASSEWTGSSEAFF.

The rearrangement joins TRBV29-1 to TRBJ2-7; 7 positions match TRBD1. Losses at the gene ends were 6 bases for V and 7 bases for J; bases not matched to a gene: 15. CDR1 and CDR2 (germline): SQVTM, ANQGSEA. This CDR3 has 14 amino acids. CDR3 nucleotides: TGCAGCGTAGCCCGGTCCGACAGGGAGATTGAGCAGTACTTC. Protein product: CSVARSDREIEQYF.

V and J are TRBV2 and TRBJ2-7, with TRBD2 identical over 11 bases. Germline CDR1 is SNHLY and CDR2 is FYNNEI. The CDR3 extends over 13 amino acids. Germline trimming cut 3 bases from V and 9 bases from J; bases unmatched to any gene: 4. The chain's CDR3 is CASSDSGRAVQYF. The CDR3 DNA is TGTGCCAGCAGTGATAGCGGGAGGGCCGTGCAGTACTTC.